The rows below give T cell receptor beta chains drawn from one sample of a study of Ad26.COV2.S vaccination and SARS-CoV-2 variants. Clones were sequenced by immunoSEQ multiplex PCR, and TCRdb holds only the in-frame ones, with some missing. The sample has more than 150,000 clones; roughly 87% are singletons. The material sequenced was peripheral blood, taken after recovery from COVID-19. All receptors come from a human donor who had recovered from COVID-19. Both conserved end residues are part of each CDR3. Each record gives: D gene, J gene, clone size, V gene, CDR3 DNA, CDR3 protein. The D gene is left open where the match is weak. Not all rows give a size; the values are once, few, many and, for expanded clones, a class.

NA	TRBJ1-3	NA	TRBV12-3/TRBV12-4	TGTGCCAGCGACACAGGGCCTGGAAACACCATATATTTT	CASDTGPGNTIYF
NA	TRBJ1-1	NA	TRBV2	TGTGCCAGCAGGGGGCCCACTGAAGCTTTCTTT	CASRGPTEAFF
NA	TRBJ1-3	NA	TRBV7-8	TGTGCCAGCAGCCCCGGAGGAAACACCATATATTTT	CASSPGGNTIYF
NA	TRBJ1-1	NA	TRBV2	TGTGCCAGCAGGGACCGACAGACCATCACTGAAGCTTTCTTT	CASRDRQTITEAFF
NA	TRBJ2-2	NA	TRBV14	TGTGCCAGCAGCCAAGCGGGAGTAGGGACCGGGGAGCTGTTTTTT	CASSQAGVGTGELFF
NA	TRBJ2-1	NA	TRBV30	TGTGCCTGGACCCTGTCTTCCGTTTTTGATGAGCAGTTCTTC	CAWTLSSVFDEQFF
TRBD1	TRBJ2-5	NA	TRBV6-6	TGTGCCAGCAGTTATGTCATGGGACAGGGACTAGAGACCCAGTACTTC	CASSYVMGQGLETQYF
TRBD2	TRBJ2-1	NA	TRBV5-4	TGTGCCAGCAGCTTGAAAGCGGGAGGAATCGGGGTCTTC	CASSLKAGGIGVF
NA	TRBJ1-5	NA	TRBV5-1	TGCGCCAGCAGCGCCGGGACGGATAGCAATCAGCCCCAGCATTTT	CASSAGTDSNQPQHF
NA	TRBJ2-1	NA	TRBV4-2	TGTGCCAGCAGCCAAGATTCTGGGGTCTACAATGAGCAGTTCTTC	CASSQDSGVYNEQFF
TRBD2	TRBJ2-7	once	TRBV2	TGTGCCAGCCAACTCCTAGCGGTCTCCTACGAGCAGTACTTC	CASQLLAVSYEQYF
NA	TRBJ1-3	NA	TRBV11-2	TGTGCCAGCAGCGCCTTACCTGGAAACACCATATATTTT	CASSALPGNTIYF
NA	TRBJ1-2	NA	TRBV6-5	TGTGCCAGCACTATATCAACTGCCGTCTATGGCTACACCTTC	CASTISTAVYGYTF
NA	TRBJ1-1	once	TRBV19	TGTGCCACTTATAGGGGATGGAAAGCTTTCTTT	CATYRGWKAFF
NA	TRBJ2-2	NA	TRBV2	TGTGCCAGCAGTGAGACTAGAAACACCGGGGAGCTGTTTTTT	CASSETRNTGELFF
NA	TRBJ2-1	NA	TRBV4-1	TGCGCCACGGGGGAGCGCAATGAGCAGTTCTTC	CATGERNEQFF
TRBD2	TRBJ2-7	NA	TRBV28	TGTGCCTTCGGGACTAGCGGCTACGAGCAGTACTTC	CAFGTSGYEQYF
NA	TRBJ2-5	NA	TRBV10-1	TGCGCCAGCAGTGAGGGATTCCTGGGGGAGACCCAGTACTTC	CASSEGFLGETQYF
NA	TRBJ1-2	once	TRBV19	TGTGCCAGTAATCCAGGCAGCTATATCACATACTATGGCTACACCTTC	CASNPGSYITYYGYTF
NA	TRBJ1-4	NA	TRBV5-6	TGTGCCAGCAGCTTACCAACTAATGAAAAACTGTTTTTT	CASSLPTNEKLFF
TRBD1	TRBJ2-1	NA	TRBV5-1	TGCGCCAGCAGTCAAGACAGGGTAAGGAATGAGCAGTTCTTC	CASSQDRVRNEQFF
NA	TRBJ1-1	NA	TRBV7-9	TGTGCCAGCAGCTTAGCAGGTATCTCTTTCTTT	CASSLAGISFF
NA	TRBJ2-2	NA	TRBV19	TGTGCCAGCCGGGGCAGGGTGACCACCGGGGAGCTGTTTTTT	CASRGRVTTGELFF
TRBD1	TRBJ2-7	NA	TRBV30	TGTGCCTCATCCCCAGGGGGCATCTACGAGCAGTACTTC	CASSPGGIYEQYF
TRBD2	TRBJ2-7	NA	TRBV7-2	TGTGCCAGCAGCTACGGGACTAGCGGATCCGAGCAGTACTTC	CASSYGTSGSEQYF
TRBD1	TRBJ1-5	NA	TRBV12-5	TGTGCTAGTGGTTTGATTCCCTCGACAGGGACCTACAATCAGCCCCAGCATTTT	CASGLIPSTGTYNQPQHF
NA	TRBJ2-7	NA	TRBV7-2	TGTGCCAGCCGTCGAGGGGGAGGGAGCTACGAGCAGTACTTC	CASRRGGGSYEQYF
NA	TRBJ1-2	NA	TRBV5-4	TGTGCCAGCAGCTCGGCCGGTCAGTGGGGGTCGAGGGGCTACACCTTC	CASSSAGQWGSRGYTF
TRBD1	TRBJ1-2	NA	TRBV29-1	TGCAGCGTTTACCGAAACAGGGGGACTGGCCCCCTACGAGGGGATGGCTACACCTTC	CSVYRNRGTGPLRGDGYTF
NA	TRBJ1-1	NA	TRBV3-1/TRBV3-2	TGTGCCAGCAGCCAGGAAGGGCGAGGAGCTTTCTTT	CASSQEGRGAFF
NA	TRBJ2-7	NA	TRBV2	TGTGCCTCCGCTGAAGGGAGCTCCTACGAGCAGTACTTC	CASAEGSSYEQYF
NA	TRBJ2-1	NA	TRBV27	TGTGCCAGCAGTTTAGACTTTTACAATGAGCAGTTCTTC	CASSLDFYNEQFF
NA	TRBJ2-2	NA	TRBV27	TGTGCCAGCAGAAAGGGCGGAACCGGGGAGCTGTTTTTT	CASRKGGTGELFF
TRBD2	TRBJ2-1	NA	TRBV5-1	TGCGCCAGCAGCTTCGGCGGGGGGAGCTCCTACAATGAGCAGTTCTTC	CASSFGGGSSYNEQFF
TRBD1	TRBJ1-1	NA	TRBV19	TGTGCCAGTAGTGGACAGGGGGCGGACACTGAAGCTTTCTTT	CASSGQGADTEAFF
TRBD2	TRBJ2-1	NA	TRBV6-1	TGTGCCAGCAGTGAAGGGTGGGGACTAGGGGGCAATGAGCAGTTCTTC	CASSEGWGLGGNEQFF
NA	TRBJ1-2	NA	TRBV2	TGTGCCAGCAGTGAAGACAGGAGATATGGCTACACCTTC	CASSEDRRYGYTF
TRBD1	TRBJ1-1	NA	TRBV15	TGTGCCACCAGCCTAGGACAGGGGCAACTTGTTACGACTGAAGCTTTCTTT	CATSLGQGQLVTTEAFF
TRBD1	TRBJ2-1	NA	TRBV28	TGTGCCAGCAGTTTAGGACAGGGGGCGAGCAATGAGCAGTTCTTC	CASSLGQGASNEQFF
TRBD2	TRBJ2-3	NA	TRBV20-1	TGCAGTGCAAGTCCCCCCTTTAACGTAGCGGGACGCCCGGATACGCAGTATTTT	CSASPPFNVAGRPDTQYF
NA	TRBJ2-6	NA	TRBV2	TGTGCCAGCAGTAGACAGATCTCTGGGGCCAACGTCCTGACTTTC	CASSRQISGANVLTF
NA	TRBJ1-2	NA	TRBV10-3	TGTGCCATCAGTGCAACAGGGATAGGTGGCTACACCTTC	CAISATGIGGYTF
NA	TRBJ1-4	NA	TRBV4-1	TGCGCCAGCAGGGGGGTCGTCCTCGGTGAAAAACTGTTTTTT	CASRGVVLGEKLFF
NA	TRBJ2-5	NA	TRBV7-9	TGTGCCAGCAGTCGTGAACCGAATCCGTCCCAGTACTTC	CASSREPNPSQYF
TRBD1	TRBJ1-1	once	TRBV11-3	TGTGCCAGCAGCAAAAACAGGGGAGACACTGAAGCTTTCTTT	CASSKNRGDTEAFF
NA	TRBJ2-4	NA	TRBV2	TGTGCCAGCAGCGTAGAGGGATTGAACATTCAGTACTTC	CASSVEGLNIQYF
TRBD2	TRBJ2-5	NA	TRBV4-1	TGCGCCAGCAGCCAGGGGACTAGAGAGACCCAGTACTTC	CASSQGTRETQYF
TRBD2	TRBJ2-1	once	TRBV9	TGTGCCAGCAGCTTGACTAGCGGGGACTACAATGAGCAGTTCTTC	CASSLTSGDYNEQFF
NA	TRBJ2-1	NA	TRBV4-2	TGTGCCAGCACCCGGACTTCCTACTCCTACAATGAGCAGTTCTTC	CASTRTSYSYNEQFF
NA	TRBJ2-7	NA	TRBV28	TGTGCCAGCAGTCCATGGCGAACTCCCTACGAGCAGTACTTC	CASSPWRTPYEQYF